This TCR beta chain was retrieved from a study of cytomegalovirus exposure and HLA in healthy donors. It was with 60 Vbeta and 13 Jbeta primers that the PCR ran. Assay: immunoSEQ multiplex PCR; the TCRdb copy retains only in-frame clones and omits some. The sample shows about 120,000 clones, roughly 80% of them seen only once. The CDR3 runs to 13 residues. V was cut by 1 base and J by 5 bases, with 7 bases left in between. Germline V lookup: CDR1 MGHRA, CDR2 YSYEKL. Concerning this clone itself: Its antigen is unknown.

Study-wide results and caveats: A later analysis reportedly found that, within productive TCRs, an Asian-associated ancestry cluster had fewer N-insertions than the mean observed across the approximately 670 donors. Earlier results showed most TCR beta V segments being productive about 90% or about 30% of the time.

Specimen: PBMCs. The clonotype comes from a female donor in good health and CMV-seronegative. This sequence joins TRBV4-1 and TRBJ2-3, with D unresolved. The DNA for the CDR3 is TGCGCCAGCAGCCAAGTATTTAGAGATACGCAGTATTTT. As protein: CASSQVFRDTQYF.